Presented here are 18 T cell receptor beta chains from one specimen sequenced in a study of T-cell memory formation after mild COVID-19. TCRdb called the 5' RACE reads again in MiXCR, with one record for every CDR3 protein. The sample records about 560,000 distinct CDR3 sequences, under 20% being singletons. Sequenced material: PBMCs or a T cell subset sorted from them (not recorded which). These receptors originate from an adult woman who had mild COVID-19 (a few samples of this study predate the infection). Cell type and time point are not known.

The genes are TRBV6-6 and TRBJ2-7; possibly TRBD2 for D (5 bases). Trimming removed 6 bases from V and 6 bases from J, with 15 bases in between. The germline V gene has CDR1 MNHNY and CDR2 SVGAGI (reference sequence). The CDR3 covers 13 residues. Written as DNA, the CDR3 is TGTGCCAGCAGCAAGCCGTCCCGGGGCGAGCAGTACTTC. Its protein is CASSKPSRGEQYF.

The chain couples TRBV11-2 to TRBJ1-2, with TRBD1 matching 10 bases. Germline V gives CDR1 SGHAT, CDR2 FQNNGV. This CDR3 is built from 20 residues. V was pared by 4 bases and J by 0 bases, with 17 bases of the junction left unmatched. In DNA form, the CDR3 reads TGTGCCAGCAGCTCTTTTAGGTCCGGGACAGGGGACGAAGCTAACTATGGCTACACCTTC. This gives the protein CASSSFRSGTGDEANYGYTF. The full variable domain, rest sourced from reference TRBV11-2 and TRBJ1-2, is EAGVAQSPRYKIIEKRQSVAFWCNPISGHATLYWYQQILGQGPKLLIQFQNNGVVDDSQLPKDRFSAERLKGVDSTLKIQPAKLEDSAVYLCASSSFRSGTGDEANYGYTFGSGTRLTVV.

This chain connects TRBV6-5 to TRBJ2-7; D unresolved. Trimming took 2 bases from V and 7 from J, leaving 12 bases between them. CDR1 is MNHEY, CDR2 SVGAGI, per germline. CDR3 length: 13 residues. The CDR3 DNA follows: TGTGCCAGCAGTTACGCCGCAAGGCCGGAGCAGTACTTC. It yields the protein CASSYAARPEQYF.

The chain links TRBV7-2 to TRBJ2-7, with a weak D call TRBD1 (5 bases). V lost 6 bases and J lost 7, with 19 bases in between. CDR3 length: 14 residues. Germline loops: CDR1 SGHTA, CDR2 FQGNSA. This CDR3 reads CASSRMGLGQEQYF. The CDR3 DNA is TGTGCCAGCAGTCGGATGGGGCTAGGGCAAGAGCAGTACTTC.

This clonotype turned up a few times. V and J are TRBV10-3 and TRBJ1-2; 7 nucleotides align to TRBD1. Looked up from germline, CDR1 is ENHRY and CDR2 is SYGVKD. This CDR3 spans 14 amino acids. V trimming: 5 bases; J trimming: 2 bases; junction bases outside the gene matches: 5. The CDR3 protein is CAISSMDRNYGYTF. CDR3 DNA: TGTGCCATCAGTTCTATGGACAGGAACTATGGCTACACCTTC.

The chain uses TRBV4-2 and TRBJ2-1; a weak D match, TRBD1 (5 bases). CDR1 and CDR2 from the germline V gene are LGHNA and YNFKEQ. The CDR3 has 16 residues. V lost 4 bases and J 6 bases, leaving 19 bases between the germline ends. As DNA, the CDR3 is TGTGCCAGCAGCCCCCGAGGTAGGGGTGGTGTCAATGAGCAGTTCTTC. Amino acid sequence: CASSPRGRGGVNEQFF.

This clonotype came up a few times. This chain joins TRBV6-5 and TRBJ1-2; tentative D call: TRBD1 (5 bases). Between the trimmed V and J ends, which lost 7 bases and 8 bases, there was a span of 20 bases. The CDR3 contains 14 residues. CDR1 is MNHEY and CDR2 is SVGAGI in the germline V gene. The CDR3 DNA reads TGTGCCAGCACCCTAAGGGACGGGGTAACGGGCTACACCTTC. Translating it yields CASTLRDGVTGYTF.

This clonotype was seen a handful of times. The V gene is TRBV24-1, the J gene TRBJ2-1; a weak D match, TRBD2 (6 bases). Germline assignment: CDR1 KGHDR and CDR2 SFDVKD. The CDR3 runs to 16 residues. The ends were cut back, 6 bases at V and 4 bases at J, with 18 bases in the middle. This chain's CDR3 is CATSPRDGGKYNEQFF. CDR3 nucleotide sequence: TGTGCCACCAGTCCGCGGGACGGTGGGAAATACAATGAGCAGTTCTTC.

This clonotype occurred a few times. The V call is TRBV9, the J call TRBJ2-1; no firm D call. Trimming stripped 0 bases from V and 0 bases from J, with 7 bases between. Looked up from germline, CDR1 is SGDLS and CDR2 is YYNGEE. This CDR3 comprises 15 residues. DNA for the CDR3: TGTGCCAGCAGCGTAGGTTCTAGCTCCTACAATGAGCAGTTCTTC. Its protein is CASSVGSSSYNEQFF.

The V and J genes are TRBV6-5 and TRBJ2-7; 8 positions agree with TRBD1. CDR1 and CDR2 from the germline V gene are MNHEY and SVGAGI. V dropped 2 bases and J dropped 6; count of bases not matched to a gene: 3. This CDR3 is built from 13 residues. The CDR3 region is CASSYQGAGEQYF. The CDR3 nucleotides read TGTGCCAGCAGTTACCAGGGGGCGGGCGAGCAGTACTTC.

This clonotype was counted only a few times. The chain's CDR3 is CSVGFDTGGSYNEQFF. CDR3 sequence (DNA): TGCAGCGTTGGGTTCGACACAGGGGGATCCTACAATGAGCAGTTCTTC. The V call is TRBV29-1, the J call TRBJ2-1; 8 bases map to TRBD1. The CDR3 is 16 amino acids. The V gene's germline CDR1 is SQVTM and CDR2 ANQGSEA. V shed 4 bases and J 1 base; nucleotides not matched to a gene: 9.

In its sample, this clonotype was seen a few times. The chain combines TRBV6-5 with TRBJ1-6, with 9 bases fitting TRBD1. Germline V gene sequence: CDR1 MNHEY, CDR2 SVGAGI. The length of the CDR3 is 17 residues. The J segment lost 2 bases and the V segment lost 4 bases, leaving 6 bases of the junction unmatched. CDR3 bases: TGTGCCAGCAGTTTCCTGGACAGGGGTCCCTATAATTCACCCCTCCACTTT. This codes for CASSFLDRGPYNSPLHF.

This clonotype has more than one count but fewer than ten. The J gene is TRBJ2-1, the V gene TRBV7-9; D unresolved. In germline, CDR1 is SEHNR, CDR2 FQNEAQ (reference sequence). This CDR3 has 14 residues. The V end was cut by 1 base, the J end by 6 bases, with 10 bases between. CDR3 nucleotide sequence: TGTGCCAGCAGCTTAGTGGGCTCTAGCAATGAGCAGTTCTTC. Translation gives CASSLVGSSNEQFF. The variable domain in full, completed from reference TRBV7-9 and TRBJ2-1, reads DTGVSQNPRHKITKRGQNVTFRCDPISEHNRLYWYRQTLGQGPEFLTYFQNEAQLEKSRLLSDRFSAERPKGSFSTLEIQRTEQGDSAMYLCASSLVGSSNEQFFGPGTRLTVL.

This chain connects TRBV20-1 to TRBJ2-7; 10 nucleotides match TRBD2. From germline, CDR1 is DFQATT and CDR2 SNEGSKA (reference sequence). Trimming removed 2 bases from V and 5 bases from J; junction bases left unmatched: 6. The CDR3 is 14 residues long. The CDR3 reads CSARPAGGYDEQYF. DNA for the CDR3: TGCAGTGCTAGACCAGCGGGAGGGTACGACGAGCAGTACTTC.

There are a few counts of this clonotype. In this CDR3 the conserved last residue, phenylalanine or tryptophan, is missing, so a read error is likely. V and J are TRBV20-1 and TRBJ2-3; 10 bases agree with TRBD2. V was clipped by 4 bases and J by 6 bases; unmatched bases: 7. The germline V gene encodes CDR1 DFQATT and CDR2 SNEGSKA (reference sequence). The CDR3 contains 14 residues. In nucleotides, the CDR3 is TGCAGTGCTACCCGAGCGGGAGGGCCCGATACGCAGTATGTT. It yields the protein CSATRAGGPDTQYV.

This chain uses TRBV4-1 with TRBJ2-7; tentatively, D is TRBD1 (6 bases). CDR1 MGHRA and CDR2 YSYEKL come from the germline V gene. CDR3 length equals 15 residues. V was cut by 2 bases and J by 4 bases, with 15 bases left in between. CDR3 DNA: TGCGCCAGCAGCCAACCCGGACAGAGACCGTACGAGCAGTACTTC. It codes for CASSQPGQRPYEQYF.

This clonotype turned up a few times. V usage is TRBV20-1 and J usage is TRBJ2-3, with TRBD2 identical over 13 bases. CDR3 size: 15 residues. Germline values: CDR1 DFQATT, CDR2 SNEGSKA (reference sequence). J gave up 5 bases and V 7 bases, and 9 bases lay outside the gene matches. CDR3 in amino acids: CSEQTSGGAGDTQYF. The CDR3 nucleotides read TGCAGTGAACAAACTAGCGGGGGGGCAGGAGATACGCAGTATTTT.

The chain is built from TRBV7-9 and TRBJ1-6; D perhaps matches TRBD1 (5 bases). From germline, CDR1 is SEHNR and CDR2 FQNEAQ (reference sequence). The CDR3 is 14 amino acids. The V and J ends lost 5 bases and 5 bases respectively, with 10 bases between them. In nucleotides, the CDR3 is TGTGCCAGCAGCCACAGGAGTAATAATTCACCCCTCCACTTT. Translated, it gives CASSHRSNNSPLHF.